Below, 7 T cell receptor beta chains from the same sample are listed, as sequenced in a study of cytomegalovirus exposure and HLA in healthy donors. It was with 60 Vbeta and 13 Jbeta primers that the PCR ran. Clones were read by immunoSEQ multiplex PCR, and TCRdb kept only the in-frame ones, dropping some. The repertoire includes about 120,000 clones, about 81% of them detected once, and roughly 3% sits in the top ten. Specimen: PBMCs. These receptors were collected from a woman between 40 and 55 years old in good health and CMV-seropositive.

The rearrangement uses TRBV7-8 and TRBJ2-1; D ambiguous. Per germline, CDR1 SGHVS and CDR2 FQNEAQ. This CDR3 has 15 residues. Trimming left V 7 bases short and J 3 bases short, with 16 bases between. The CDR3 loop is CASTAVAQIYNEQFF. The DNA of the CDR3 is TGTGCCAGCACCGCCGTCGCGCAAATCTACAATGAGCAGTTCTTC.

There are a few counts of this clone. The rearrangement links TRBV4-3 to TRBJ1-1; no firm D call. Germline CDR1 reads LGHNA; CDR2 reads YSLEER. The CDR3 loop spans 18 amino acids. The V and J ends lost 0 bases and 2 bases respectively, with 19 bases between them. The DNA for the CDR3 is TGCGCCAGCAGCCAAGAAATCATGGGGAGGTCATCCAACACTGAAGCTTTCTTT. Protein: CASSQEIMGRSSNTEAFF.

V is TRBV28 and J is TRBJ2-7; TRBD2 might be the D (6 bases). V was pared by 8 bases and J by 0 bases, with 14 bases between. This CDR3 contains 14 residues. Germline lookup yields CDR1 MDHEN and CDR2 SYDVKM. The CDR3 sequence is CASGGSPHSYEQYF. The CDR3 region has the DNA TGTGCCAGCGGAGGGAGTCCCCACTCCTACGAGCAGTACTTC.

The DNA for the CDR3 is TGTGCCAGCAGCGGACCGGGACAATCGAACACTGAAGCTTTCTTT. The encoded protein is CASSGPGQSNTEAFF. This chain joins TRBV9 and TRBJ1-1, with TRBD1 as a possible D gene (6 bases). V was clipped by 3 bases and J by 1 base, with 13 bases between them. This CDR3 region has 15 residues. In germline, CDR1 is SGDLS, CDR2 YYNGEE.

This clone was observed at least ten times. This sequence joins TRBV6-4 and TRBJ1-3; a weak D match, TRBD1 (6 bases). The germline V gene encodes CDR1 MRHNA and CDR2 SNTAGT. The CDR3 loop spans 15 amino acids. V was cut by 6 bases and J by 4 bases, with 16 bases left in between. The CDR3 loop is CASSPSAGVGNTIYF. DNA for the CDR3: TGTGCCAGCAGCCCCTCGGCAGGGGTCGGAAACACCATATATTTT.

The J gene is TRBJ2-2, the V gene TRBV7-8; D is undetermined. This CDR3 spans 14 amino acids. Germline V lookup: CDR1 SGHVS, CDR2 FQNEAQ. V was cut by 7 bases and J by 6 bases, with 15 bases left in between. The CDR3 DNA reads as TGTGCCAGCACCCCCAACGTACGGGCCGGGGAGCTGTTTTTT. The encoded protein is CASTPNVRAGELFF.

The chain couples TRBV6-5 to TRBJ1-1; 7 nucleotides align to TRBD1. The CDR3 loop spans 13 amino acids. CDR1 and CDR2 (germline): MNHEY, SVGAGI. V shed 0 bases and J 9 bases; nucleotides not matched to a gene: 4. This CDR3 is CASSYSTGIQAFF. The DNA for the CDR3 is TGTGCCAGCAGTTACTCGACAGGGATCCAAGCTTTCTTT.